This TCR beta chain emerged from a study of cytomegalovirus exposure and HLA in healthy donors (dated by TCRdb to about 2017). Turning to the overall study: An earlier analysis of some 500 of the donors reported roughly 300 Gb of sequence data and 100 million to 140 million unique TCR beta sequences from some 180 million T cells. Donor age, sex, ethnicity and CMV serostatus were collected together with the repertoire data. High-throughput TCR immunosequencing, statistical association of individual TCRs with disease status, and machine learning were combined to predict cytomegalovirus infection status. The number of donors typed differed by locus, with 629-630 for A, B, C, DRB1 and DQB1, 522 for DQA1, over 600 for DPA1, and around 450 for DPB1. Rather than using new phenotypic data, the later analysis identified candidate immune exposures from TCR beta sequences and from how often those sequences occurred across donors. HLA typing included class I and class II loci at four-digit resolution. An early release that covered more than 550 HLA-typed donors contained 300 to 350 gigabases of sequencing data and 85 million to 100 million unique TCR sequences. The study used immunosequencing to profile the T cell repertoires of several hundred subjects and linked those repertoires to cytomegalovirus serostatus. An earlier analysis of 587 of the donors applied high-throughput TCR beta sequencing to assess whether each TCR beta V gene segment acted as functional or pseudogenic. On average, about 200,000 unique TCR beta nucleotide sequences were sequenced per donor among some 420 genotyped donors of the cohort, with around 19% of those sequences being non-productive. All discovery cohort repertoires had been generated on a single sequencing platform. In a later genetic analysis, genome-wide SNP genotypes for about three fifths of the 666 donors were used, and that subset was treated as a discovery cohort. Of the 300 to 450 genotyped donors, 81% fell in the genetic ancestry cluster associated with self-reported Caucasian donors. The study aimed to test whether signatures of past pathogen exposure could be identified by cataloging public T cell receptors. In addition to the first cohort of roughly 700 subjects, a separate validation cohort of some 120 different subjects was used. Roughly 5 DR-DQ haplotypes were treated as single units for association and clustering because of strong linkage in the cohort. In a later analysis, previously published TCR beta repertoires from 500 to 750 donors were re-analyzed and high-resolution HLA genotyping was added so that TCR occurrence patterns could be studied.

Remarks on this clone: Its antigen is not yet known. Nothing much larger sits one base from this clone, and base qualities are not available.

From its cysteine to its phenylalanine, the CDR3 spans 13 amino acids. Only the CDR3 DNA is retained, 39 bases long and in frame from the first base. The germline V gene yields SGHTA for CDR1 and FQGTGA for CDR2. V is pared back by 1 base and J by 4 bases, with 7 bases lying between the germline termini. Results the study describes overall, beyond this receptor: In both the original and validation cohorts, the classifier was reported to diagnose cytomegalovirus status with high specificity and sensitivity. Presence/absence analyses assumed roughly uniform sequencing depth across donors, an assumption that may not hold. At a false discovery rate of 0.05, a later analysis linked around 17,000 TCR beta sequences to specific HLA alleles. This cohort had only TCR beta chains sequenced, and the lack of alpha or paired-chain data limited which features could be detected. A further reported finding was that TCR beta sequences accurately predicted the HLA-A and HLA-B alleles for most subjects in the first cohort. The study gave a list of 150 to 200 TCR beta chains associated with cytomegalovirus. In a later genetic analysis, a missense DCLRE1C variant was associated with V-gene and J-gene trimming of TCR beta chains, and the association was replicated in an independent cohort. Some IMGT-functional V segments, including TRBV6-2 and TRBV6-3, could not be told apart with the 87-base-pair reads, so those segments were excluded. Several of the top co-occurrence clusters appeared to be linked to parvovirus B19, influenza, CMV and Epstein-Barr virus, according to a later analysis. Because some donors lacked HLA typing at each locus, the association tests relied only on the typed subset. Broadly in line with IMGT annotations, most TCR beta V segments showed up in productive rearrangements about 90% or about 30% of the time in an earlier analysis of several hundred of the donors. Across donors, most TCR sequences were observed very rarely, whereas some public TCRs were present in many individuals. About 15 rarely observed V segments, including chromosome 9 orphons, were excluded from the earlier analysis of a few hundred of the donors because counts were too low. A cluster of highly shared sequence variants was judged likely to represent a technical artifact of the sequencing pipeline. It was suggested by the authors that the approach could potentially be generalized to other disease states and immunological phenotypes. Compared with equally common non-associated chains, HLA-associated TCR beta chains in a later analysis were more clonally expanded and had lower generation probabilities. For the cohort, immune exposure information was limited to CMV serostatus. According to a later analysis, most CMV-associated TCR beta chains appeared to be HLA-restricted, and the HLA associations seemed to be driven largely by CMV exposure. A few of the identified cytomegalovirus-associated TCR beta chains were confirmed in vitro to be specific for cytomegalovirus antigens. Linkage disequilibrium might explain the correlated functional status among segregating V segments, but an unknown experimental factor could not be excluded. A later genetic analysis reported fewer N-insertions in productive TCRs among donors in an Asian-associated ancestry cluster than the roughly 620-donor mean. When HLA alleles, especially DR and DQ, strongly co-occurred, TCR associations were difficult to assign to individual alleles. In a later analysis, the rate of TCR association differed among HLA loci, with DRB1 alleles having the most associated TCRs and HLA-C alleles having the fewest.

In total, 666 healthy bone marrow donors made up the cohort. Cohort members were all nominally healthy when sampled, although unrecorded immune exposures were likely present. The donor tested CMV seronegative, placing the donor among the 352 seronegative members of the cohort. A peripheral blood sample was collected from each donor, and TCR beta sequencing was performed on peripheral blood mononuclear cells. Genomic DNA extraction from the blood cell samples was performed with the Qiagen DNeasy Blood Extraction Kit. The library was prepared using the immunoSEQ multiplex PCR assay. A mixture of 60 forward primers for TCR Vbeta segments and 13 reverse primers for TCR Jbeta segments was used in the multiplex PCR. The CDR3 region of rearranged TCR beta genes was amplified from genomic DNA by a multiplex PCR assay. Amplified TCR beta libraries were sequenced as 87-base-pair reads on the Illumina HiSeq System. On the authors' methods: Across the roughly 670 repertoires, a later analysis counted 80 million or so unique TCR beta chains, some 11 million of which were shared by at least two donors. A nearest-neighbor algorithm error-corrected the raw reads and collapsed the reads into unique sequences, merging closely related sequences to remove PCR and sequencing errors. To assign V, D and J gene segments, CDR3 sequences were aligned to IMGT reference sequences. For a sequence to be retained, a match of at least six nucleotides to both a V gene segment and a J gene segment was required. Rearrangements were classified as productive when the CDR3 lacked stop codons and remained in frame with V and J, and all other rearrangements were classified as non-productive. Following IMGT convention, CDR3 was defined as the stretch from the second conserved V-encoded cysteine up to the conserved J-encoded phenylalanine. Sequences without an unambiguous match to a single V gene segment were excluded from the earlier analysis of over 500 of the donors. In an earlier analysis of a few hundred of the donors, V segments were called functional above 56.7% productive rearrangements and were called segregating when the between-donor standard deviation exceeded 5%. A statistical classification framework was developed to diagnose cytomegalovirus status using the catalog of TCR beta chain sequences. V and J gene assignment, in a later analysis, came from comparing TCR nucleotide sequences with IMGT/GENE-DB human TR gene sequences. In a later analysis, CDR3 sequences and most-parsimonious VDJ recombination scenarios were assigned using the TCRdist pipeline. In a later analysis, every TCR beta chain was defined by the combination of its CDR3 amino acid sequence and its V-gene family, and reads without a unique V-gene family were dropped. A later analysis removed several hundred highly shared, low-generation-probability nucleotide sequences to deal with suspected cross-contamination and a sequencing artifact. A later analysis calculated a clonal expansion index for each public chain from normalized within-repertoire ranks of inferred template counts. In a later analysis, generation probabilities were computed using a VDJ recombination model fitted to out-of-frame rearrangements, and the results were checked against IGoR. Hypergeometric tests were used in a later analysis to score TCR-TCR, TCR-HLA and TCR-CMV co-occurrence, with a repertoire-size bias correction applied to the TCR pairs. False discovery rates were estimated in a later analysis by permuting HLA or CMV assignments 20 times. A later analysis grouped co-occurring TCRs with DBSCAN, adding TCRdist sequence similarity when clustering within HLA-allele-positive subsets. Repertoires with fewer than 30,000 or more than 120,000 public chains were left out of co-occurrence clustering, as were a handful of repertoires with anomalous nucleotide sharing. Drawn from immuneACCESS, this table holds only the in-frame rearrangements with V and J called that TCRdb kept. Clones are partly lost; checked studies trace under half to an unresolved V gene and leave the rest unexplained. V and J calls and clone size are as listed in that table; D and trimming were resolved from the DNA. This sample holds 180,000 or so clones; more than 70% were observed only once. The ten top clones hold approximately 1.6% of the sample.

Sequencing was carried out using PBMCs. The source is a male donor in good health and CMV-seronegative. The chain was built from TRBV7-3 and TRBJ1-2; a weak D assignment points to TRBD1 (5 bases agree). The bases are TGTGCCAGCAGCTTAATGGGGGGCTATGGCTACACCTTC. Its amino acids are CASSLMGGYGYTF.